These 2 T cell receptor beta chains came from one sample sequenced in a study of blood T cell repertoires in COVID-19. Sequencing was performed with immunoSEQ multiplex PCR; in TCRdb, only in-frame clones are kept and a portion is missing. The table includes 300,000 to 400,000 clones, about 86% detected once. Sequences were obtained from PBMCs or T cells enriched from blood (not recorded which). The receptors derive from a woman in her thirties or forties with acute COVID-19.

The rearrangement uses TRBV7-2 and TRBJ1-6; no clear D gene. Deletions cut 1 base from V and 0 bases from J, with 4 bases between. Germline lookup yields CDR1 SGHTA and CDR2 FQGNSA. The CDR3 has 15 amino acids. In DNA form, the CDR3 reads TGTGCCAGCAGCTTAGGCGGCTCCTATAATTCACCCCTCCACTTT. It translates to CASSLGGSYNSPLHF.

Points on this clone: Other nucleotide sequences from this sample produce the same CDR3. This sequence joins TRBV7-2 and TRBJ1-5; 8 bases agree with TRBD1. With 1 base clipped from V and 7 bases from J, the junction kept 6 bases outside the gene matches. This CDR3 has 15 residues. Germline CDR1 is SGHTA and CDR2 is FQGNSA. The CDR3 nucleotides read TGTGCCAGCAGCTTAGGTACAGGGGGTGGGCAGCCCCAGCATTTT. This translates into CASSLGTGGGQPQHF.